Listed here are 22 T cell receptor beta chains from one sample, sequenced in a study of blood T cell repertoires in COVID-19. Sequencing was performed with immunoSEQ multiplex PCR; in TCRdb, only in-frame clones are kept and a portion is missing. Of over 100,000 clones in the sample, about 90% were seen once. Sequencing input: peripheral blood. The source is a middle-aged man with active COVID-19.

The chain is built from TRBV7-9 and TRBJ2-7; 7 positions match TRBD2. J was trimmed by 2 bases and V by 5 bases; bases with no gene match: 0. This CDR3 is built from 12 residues. CDR1 SEHNR and CDR2 FQNEAQ come from the germline V gene (reference sequence). The CDR3 DNA reads TGTGCCAGCAGCCGGGGGGCCTACGAGCAGTACTTC. Amino acid sequence: CASSRGAYEQYF.

The genes are TRBV11-3 and TRBJ2-1, with TRBD1 matching 9 bases. J gave up 5 bases and V 0 bases, and 8 bases lay outside the gene matches. Germline CDR1 is SGHNT and CDR2 is YENEEA. CDR3 length: 17 residues. The CDR3 nucleotides are TGTGCCAGCAGCTTAGATTCCGCCCGGGACAGGGACAATGAGCAGTTCTTC. Residues: CASSLDSARDRDNEQFF. Using reference TRBV11-3 and TRBJ2-1 for the parts outside the CDR3, the full variable domain is EAGVVQSPRYKIIEKKQPVAFWCNPISGHNTLYWYLQNLGQGPELLIRYENEEAVDDSQLPKDRFSAERLKGVDSTLKIQPAELGDSAVYLCASSLDSARDRDNEQFFGPGTRLTVL.

The chain employs TRBV20-1 and TRBJ2-5; the D gene is possibly TRBD2 (5 bases). The CDR3 contains 15 residues. The germline V gene encodes CDR1 DFQATT and CDR2 SNEGSKA (reference sequence). The ends were cut back, 3 bases at V and 4 bases at J, with 18 bases in the middle. The CDR3 region is CSASYPSTAGETQYF. The CDR3 region has the DNA TGCAGTGCTAGTTATCCTAGCACGGCGGGAGAGACCCAGTACTTC.

This clone was detected once. The V and J genes are TRBV5-5 and TRBJ1-1; a weak D match, TRBD1 (5 bases). The V gene's germline CDR1 is SGHKS and CDR2 YYEKEE (reference sequence). Trimming took 0 bases from V and 10 from J, leaving 13 bases between them. The CDR3 consists of 13 residues. In DNA, the CDR3 is TGTGCCAGCAGCTTGGAGGAGGGGCGCCGAGCTTTCTTT. Its translation is CASSLEEGRRAFF.

The J gene is TRBJ1-6, the V gene TRBV19; tentatively, D is TRBD1 (5 bases). There are 14 residues in the CDR3. Germline CDR1 reads LNHDA; CDR2 reads SQIVND (reference sequence). V was trimmed by 6 bases and J by 6 bases, leaving 12 bases between them. The CDR3 protein is CASSPSGGNSPLHF. As DNA, the CDR3 is TGTGCCAGTAGCCCCTCCGGGGGTAATTCACCCCTCCACTTT.

The chain is built from TRBV5-1 and TRBJ2-4, with a possible D match to TRBD2 (5 bases). CDR3 size: 18 residues. V gave up 4 bases and J gave up 2 bases, with 22 bases separating them. The germline CDR1 and CDR2 sequences are SGHRS and YFSETQ. The CDR3 coding sequence is TGCGCCAGCAGCCCCCTAAGTGGACTCCGCGGCACCAAAAACATTCAGTACTTC. Translated, it gives CASSPLSGLRGTKNIQYF.

The chain combines TRBV6-2 or TRBV6-3 with TRBJ2-5; 11 nucleotides line up with TRBD2. The CDR3 is made up of 16 amino acids. The V and J ends lost 5 bases and 1 base, in that order; junction bases with no gene match: 6. Looked up from germline, CDR1 is MNHEY and CDR2 is SVGEGT. CDR3 amino acids: CASSGLAGGLQETQYF. DNA for the CDR3: TGTGCCAGCAGTGGTCTAGCGGGGGGCCTCCAAGAGACCCAGTACTTC.

CDR3 residues: CASSVDRGGSGIEQFF. CDR3 nucleotide sequence: TGTGCCAGCAGTGTTGACAGGGGGGGTTCCGGGATCGAGCAGTTCTTC. The chain links TRBV2 to TRBJ2-1, with 9 bases matching TRBD1. The CDR3 sequence is 16 residues long. V gave up 4 bases and J gave up 10 bases; unmatched junction bases: 14. Germline V gives CDR1 SNHLY, CDR2 FYNNEI.

This chain uses TRBV7-9 with TRBJ2-1; D remains unclear. V was trimmed by 1 base and J by 0 bases, leaving 7 bases between them. This CDR3 comprises 15 residues. The germline V gene encodes CDR1 SEHNR and CDR2 FQNEAQ (reference sequence). CDR3: CASSLEFSSYNEQFF. DNA for the CDR3: TGTGCCAGCAGCTTAGAGTTTAGCTCCTACAATGAGCAGTTCTTC.

J is TRBJ2-7 and V is TRBV29-1; a possible D gene is TRBD1 (6 bases). Germline lookup yields CDR1 SQVTM and CDR2 ANQGSEA. V dropped 4 bases and J dropped 4 bases, with 20 bases sitting between them. The CDR3 covers 15 residues. The CDR3 sequence is CSVVGAETGGYEQYF. DNA of the CDR3: TGCAGCGTTGTAGGGGCCGAGACAGGAGGTTACGAGCAGTACTTC.

The rearrangement uses TRBV4-2 and TRBJ2-3, with 7 bases lining up with TRBD2. There are 16 residues in the CDR3. CDR1 is LGHNA, CDR2 YNFKEQ, per germline. The ends lost 4 bases at V and 1 base at J; junction bases unmatched: 8. The CDR3, as DNA: TGTGCCAGCAGCCCCATGGACCGGGGGGGCACAGATACGCAGTATTTT. Amino acid sequence: CASSPMDRGGTDTQYF.

The chain combines TRBV11-2 with TRBJ2-7; 7 bases are shared with TRBD1. Germline CDR1 reads SGHAT; CDR2 reads FQNNGV. The J segment lost 3 bases and the V segment lost 4 bases, leaving 9 bases of the junction unmatched. CDR3 size: 15 residues. CDR3 in DNA: TGTGCCAGCAGCTCCATACAGGGGACCCTCTACGAGCAGTACTTC. The encoded protein is CASSSIQGTLYEQYF. The variable domain in full, with the rest retrieved from reference TRBV11-2 and TRBJ2-7, is EAGVAQSPRYKIIEKRQSVAFWCNPISGHATLYWYQQILGQGPKLLIQFQNNGVVDDSQLPKDRFSAERLKGVDSTLKIQPAKLEDSAVYLCASSSIQGTLYEQYFGPGTRLTVT.

V is TRBV12-3 or TRBV12-4 and J is TRBJ2-3; D may be TRBD1 (5 bases). The CDR3 spans 13 residues. V was shortened by 5 bases and J by 1 base, with 7 bases between the two germline ends. CDR3 sequence: CASSGRGTDTQYF. CDR3 bases: TGTGCCAGCAGTGGCAGGGGCACAGATACGCAGTATTTT.

Concerning this clone: One end of the junction varies from germline; a read error may be responsible. This chain uses TRBV2 with TRBJ2-7; TRBD2 agrees at 10 bases. Germline loops: CDR1 SNHLY, CDR2 FYNNEI. This CDR3 contains 15 residues. The DNA of the CDR3 is TGTGCCAGCAGCGAAGGGGTGGTACTAGCGGGGCCGGGGGACTTC. Translated, it gives CASSEGVVLAGPGDF. Complete variable domain (other parts from reference TRBV2 and TRBJ2-7): EPEVTQTPSHQVTQMGQEVILRCVPISNHLYFYWYRQILGQKVEFLVSFYNNEISEKSEIFDDQFSVERPDGSNFTLKIRSTKLEDSAMYFCASSEGVVLAGPGDFGPGTRLTVT.

The V call is TRBV9, the J call TRBJ1-2, with D possibly being TRBD1 (6 bases). Trimming shortened V by 1 base and J by 4 bases, and 8 bases separated the two germline ends. The germline gives CDR1 SGDLS, CDR2 YYNGEE. This CDR3 is 13 amino acids long. CDR3 nucleotides: TGTGCCAGCAGCGTAATACAGGGCTATGGCTACACCTTC. Amino acids: CASSVIQGYGYTF.

In its sample, this clone was seen once. This chain connects TRBV4-1 to TRBJ1-3, with TRBD1 identical over 7 bases. The V gene's germline CDR1 is MGHRA and CDR2 YSYEKL. With 1 base clipped from V and 1 base from J, the junction kept 1 base outside the gene matches. The CDR3 is 15 residues long. CDR3 in amino acids: CASSQGQGSGNTIYF. As DNA, the CDR3 is TGCGCCAGCAGCCAAGGACAGGGATCTGGAAACACCATATATTTT.

This rearrangement joins TRBV21-1 to TRBJ1-1; TRBD1 is the table's D call and was not checked against the DNA. TRBV21-1 is described as a pseudogene. The CDR3 totals 15 residues. DNA of the CDR3: TGTGCCAGCAGCACCACGGACAGGAAGCGGGTTGAAGCTTTCTTT. Protein sequence: CASSTTDRKRVEAFF.

This clone has a single count. V is TRBV12-5 and J is TRBJ1-2; D unresolved. Trimming removed 0 bases from V and 4 bases from J, with 6 bases in between. The CDR3 has 13 residues. CDR1 and CDR2 from the germline V gene are LGHNT and FRNRAP. The CDR3 protein is CASGLVNSYGYTF. Here the CDR3 DNA reads TGTGCTAGTGGTTTGGTAAACAGCTATGGCTACACCTTC.

V gene TRBV7-9 combines with J gene TRBJ2-7; D is undetermined. The CDR3 consists of 18 residues. Germline CDR1 and CDR2: SEHNR and FQNEAQ (reference sequence). Trimming took off 1 base at V and 3 bases at J, with 22 bases between the two ends. The chain's CDR3 is CASSLVDGLARSFYEQYF. As DNA, the CDR3 is TGTGCCAGCAGCTTAGTTGATGGTTTGGCTAGATCCTTCTACGAGCAGTACTTC.

This rearrangement joins TRBV5-1 to TRBJ1-3, with D uncertain. The CDR3 length is 15 residues. The germline V gene has CDR1 SGHRS and CDR2 YFSETQ. The V end was cut by 0 bases, the J end by 0 bases, with 7 bases between. The CDR3 here is CASSLAGVSGNTIYF. CDR3 in DNA: TGCGCCAGCAGCTTGGCCGGGGTCTCTGGAAACACCATATATTTT. The full variable domain, its missing parts supplied by reference TRBV5-1 and TRBJ1-3, is KAGVTQTPRYLIKTRGQQVTLSCSPISGHRSVSWYQQTPGQGLQFLFEYFSETQRNKGNFPGRFSGRQFSNSRSEMNVSTLELGDSALYLCASSLAGVSGNTIYFGEGSWLTVV.

As concerns this clone: A junction end diverges from the germline sequence, so it may reflect a read error. The chain combines TRBV20-1 with TRBJ1-2, with D maybe TRBD1 (5 bases). The length of the CDR3 is 14 residues. Germline CDR1 reads DFQATT; CDR2 reads SNEGSKA (reference sequence). CDR3 protein: CSASPAGGAGLRSF. CDR3 DNA sequence: TGCAGTGCTAGTCCAGCCGGTGGGGCAGGGCTCAGGTCCTTC.

J is TRBJ2-1 and V is TRBV24-1; TRBD2 is a possible D gene (6 bases). V lost 0 bases to trimming and J lost 9 bases, with 8 bases between them. The V gene's germline CDR1 is KGHDR and CDR2 SFDVKD. The CDR3 spans 13 residues. CDR3 protein: CATSDLRGSEQFF. The CDR3 DNA is TGTGCCACCAGTGATTTGCGGGGGAGTGAGCAGTTCTTC.